Listed below are T cell receptor beta chains from one sample, sequenced in a study of cytomegalovirus exposure and HLA in healthy donors. Sequencing used immunoSEQ multiplex PCR; TCRdb keeps in-frame clones, though not all of them. The table includes over 110,000 clones, about four fifths detected once. The specimen sequenced was PBMCs. The receptors stem from a woman in her twenties or thirties in good health and CMV-seronegative. Both conserved end residues are part of each CDR3. The order of the fields is D gene, J gene, V gene, CDR3 protein. A D gene is named only where the DNA matches it firmly.

d_call: TRBD2; j_call: TRBJ2-1; v_call: TRBV7-3; cdr3_aa: CASSRFPSGGNEQFF
d_call: NA; j_call: TRBJ2-7; v_call: TRBV7-3; cdr3_aa: CASSASWQDEQYF
d_call: NA; j_call: TRBJ1-1; v_call: TRBV25-1; cdr3_aa: CASSDFQGTEAFF
d_call: TRBD2; j_call: TRBJ2-5; v_call: TRBV4-3; cdr3_aa: CASSQGLAGGQETQYF
d_call: TRBD2; j_call: TRBJ2-1; v_call: TRBV5-1; cdr3_aa: CASSLGLAGKSSYNEQFF
d_call: NA; j_call: TRBJ1-2; v_call: TRBV2; cdr3_aa: CASSVFSYGYTF
d_call: NA; j_call: TRBJ1-1; v_call: TRBV30; cdr3_aa: CAWSTVVGTEAFF
d_call: TRBD2; j_call: TRBJ2-3; v_call: TRBV7-2; cdr3_aa: CASSSRTSWDTQYF
d_call: TRBD2; j_call: TRBJ2-1; v_call: TRBV11-3; cdr3_aa: CASSGSSYNEQFF
d_call: TRBD1; j_call: TRBJ2-5; v_call: TRBV5-1; cdr3_aa: CASQPTGLQETQYF
d_call: NA; j_call: TRBJ1-1; v_call: TRBV11-1; cdr3_aa: CASSLTGNTEAFF
d_call: TRBD2; j_call: TRBJ2-3; v_call: TRBV5-6; cdr3_aa: CASSLMVSGVVDTQYF
d_call: NA; j_call: TRBJ1-3; v_call: TRBV9; cdr3_aa: CASSVELAGGSGNTIYF
d_call: NA; j_call: TRBJ2-7; v_call: TRBV25-1; cdr3_aa: CASSEWTVQPHEQYF
d_call: NA; j_call: TRBJ1-3; v_call: TRBV9; cdr3_aa: CASSLSTGNTIYF
d_call: TRBD2; j_call: TRBJ2-5; v_call: TRBV7-2; cdr3_aa: CASSTGSGGGGETQYF
d_call: NA; j_call: TRBJ1-1; v_call: TRBV11-2; cdr3_aa: CASSQTWSEAFF
d_call: TRBD1; j_call: TRBJ1-2; v_call: TRBV6-5; cdr3_aa: CASSYHRGTYGYTF
d_call: NA; j_call: TRBJ2-1; v_call: TRBV11-2; cdr3_aa: CASRRGGLYNEQFF
d_call: NA; j_call: TRBJ2-7; v_call: TRBV19; cdr3_aa: CASSTRGGAVDEQYF
d_call: TRBD1; j_call: TRBJ1-4; v_call: TRBV9; cdr3_aa: CASSVGQGGSNEKLFF
d_call: NA; j_call: TRBJ1-6; v_call: TRBV9; cdr3_aa: CASAGGRRDNSPLHF
d_call: TRBD1; j_call: TRBJ1-5; v_call: TRBV7-8; cdr3_aa: CASSLRTGDQPQHF
d_call: TRBD2; j_call: TRBJ2-3; v_call: TRBV5-6; cdr3_aa: CASSRGLAGARGDTQYF
d_call: NA; j_call: TRBJ1-3; v_call: TRBV5-4; cdr3_aa: CASSGIQGTGNTIYF
d_call: TRBD1; j_call: TRBJ2-4; v_call: TRBV6-1; cdr3_aa: CASSSTGLAKNIQYF
d_call: NA; j_call: TRBJ1-5; v_call: TRBV19; cdr3_aa: CASSGGTQRQPQHF
d_call: NA; j_call: TRBJ2-1; v_call: TRBV5-1; cdr3_aa: CASNYMDHEQFF
d_call: TRBD1; j_call: TRBJ1-1; v_call: TRBV7-2; cdr3_aa: CASRLVQGRDTEAFF
d_call: NA; j_call: TRBJ1-1; v_call: TRBV5-6; cdr3_aa: CASAGEGTEAFF
d_call: NA; j_call: TRBJ2-1; v_call: TRBV11-3; cdr3_aa: CASSPGGAGRGEQFF
d_call: NA; j_call: TRBJ2-3; v_call: TRBV4-2; cdr3_aa: CASSSQGGDASTDTQYF
d_call: NA; j_call: TRBJ2-5; v_call: TRBV27; cdr3_aa: CASSFAGQRPGETQYF
d_call: NA; j_call: TRBJ1-6; v_call: TRBV2; cdr3_aa: CASSEAQGSLNSPLHF